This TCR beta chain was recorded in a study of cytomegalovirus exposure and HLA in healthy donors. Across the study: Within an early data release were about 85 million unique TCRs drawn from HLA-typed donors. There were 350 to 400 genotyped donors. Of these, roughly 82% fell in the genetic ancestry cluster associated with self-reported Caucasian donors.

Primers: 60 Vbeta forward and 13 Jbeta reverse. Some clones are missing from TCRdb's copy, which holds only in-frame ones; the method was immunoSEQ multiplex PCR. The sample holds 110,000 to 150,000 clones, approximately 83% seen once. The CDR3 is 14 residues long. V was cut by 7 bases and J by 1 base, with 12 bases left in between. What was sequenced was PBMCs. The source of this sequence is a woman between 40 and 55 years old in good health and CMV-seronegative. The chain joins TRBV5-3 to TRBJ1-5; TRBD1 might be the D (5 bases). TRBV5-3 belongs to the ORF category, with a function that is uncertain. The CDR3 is CARGAGNSNQPQHF. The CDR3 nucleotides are TGTGCCAGAGGGGCAGGGAACAGCAATCAGCCCCAGCATTTT.